This T cell receptor (beta chain) was observed in a study of blood T cell repertoires in COVID-19. CDR3 size: 14 residues. V was pared by 7 bases and J by 2 bases, with 6 bases of the junction left unmatched. CDR1 is MNHEY, CDR2 SVGAGI, per germline. In the original analysis: By means of reference gene primer amplification, nucleated cell counts were estimated. TCRdb's table, derived via immunoSEQ multiplex PCR, lists solely in-frame clones and lacks some. V and J calls plus clone size are reproduced from that table; the DNA served to infer D and trimming. Here the sample spans 150,000 to 200,000 clones, 75% to 80% being singletons.

The sample was peripheral blood. This chain joins TRBV6-5 and TRBJ2-7; 9 positions match TRBD2. The clonotype originates from a woman aged 45-59 years with active or convalescent COVID-19. The CDR3 bases are TGTGCCAGCAATAGCGGGAGAGGGACCTACGAGCAGTACTTC. Its translation: CASNSGRGTYEQYF.